This is a list of T cell receptor beta chains from one sample in a study of T cell responses to AZD1222 COVID-19 vaccine. Produced via immunoSEQ multiplex PCR; TCRdb's table is partial and in-frame only. The table lists 55,000 to 90,000 clones, around 83% of them singletons, with roughly 9.8% in the top ten. The sample in question was peripheral blood, obtained on day 0 of AZD1222 vaccination. The origin of the receptors is an adult in good health. Each CDR3 is given with its conserved first and last residue. D genes are given only for firm matches. Rows give clone size only sometimes, using once, few, many, or a class for an expanded clone.

CDR3aa,CDR3nt,v_gene,d_gene,j_gene,abundance,len
CASSYSSAQGGTEAFF,TGTGCCAGCAGTTACTCTTCCGCGCAGGGGGGAACTGAAGCTTTCTTT,TRBV6-5,TRBD1,TRBJ1-1,.,16
CASSEAKGTISETQYF,TGTGCCAGCAGTGAAGCAAAGGGTACGATTTCAGAGACCCAGTACTTC,TRBV6-1,.,TRBJ2-5,.,16
CASTLTGINYGYTF,TGTGCCAGCACCCTGACAGGGATTAACTATGGCTACACCTTC,TRBV6-5,TRBD1,TRBJ1-2,.,14
CASSETSGGVSDNEQFF,TGTGCCAGCAGTGAAACTAGCGGGGGTGTCTCGGACAATGAGCAGTTCTTC,TRBV3-1/TRBV3-2,TRBD2,TRBJ2-1,few,17
CASNTQGGSYNEQFF,TGTGCCAGCAATACACAGGGGGGCTCCTACAATGAGCAGTTCTTC,TRBV2,TRBD1,TRBJ2-1,once,15
CASSSSGAISAGYTF,TGTGCCAGCAGCTCATCTGGGGCTATAAGTGCTGGCTACACCTTC,TRBV7-2,.,TRBJ1-2,.,15
CASSPTVDTQYF,TGTGCCAGCTCACCAACCGTGGATACGCAGTATTTT,TRBV18,.,TRBJ2-3,once,12
CASTAGGASYTF,TGTGCCAGCACTGCAGGGGGCGCCTCCTACACCTTC,TRBV6-5,TRBD1,TRBJ1-2,once,12
CASSPTGGHEQFF,TGTGCCAGCAGCCCGACGGGGGGCCATGAGCAGTTCTTC,TRBV2,.,TRBJ2-1,.,13
CASSLSGGQPQHF,TGTGCCAGCAGCTTATCTGGGGGTCAGCCCCAGCATTTT,TRBV7-8,.,TRBJ1-5,.,13
CASSLGQGRTNTIYF,TGCGCCAGCAGCTTGGGACAGGGGAGAACGAACACCATATATTTT,TRBV5-1,TRBD1,TRBJ1-3,.,15
CASSWPGQGTYEQYF,TGTGCCAGCAGCTGGCCGGGACAGGGAACCTACGAGCAGTACTTC,TRBV7-9,TRBD1,TRBJ2-7,.,15
CAISSPTGSGANVLTF,TGTGCCATCAGTTCTCCGACAGGGTCCGGGGCCAACGTCCTGACTTTC,TRBV10-3,TRBD1,TRBJ2-6,.,16
CASSLNGLDQETQYF,TGTGCCAGCAGTTTAAATGGGTTAGACCAAGAGACCCAGTACTTC,TRBV27,.,TRBJ2-5,.,15
CASSRQTGGMGQPQHF,TGTGCCAGCAGCCGACAGACAGGGGGCATGGGTCAGCCCCAGCATTTT,TRBV27,TRBD1,TRBJ1-5,.,16
CASSAFSSNSPLHF,TGTGCCAGCAGCGCCTTTTCCAGTAATTCACCCCTCCACTTT,TRBV9,.,TRBJ1-6,.,14
CASSPAGTGDREQYF,TGTGCCAGCTCACCGGCCGGGACAGGGGATCGGGAGCAGTACTTC,TRBV18,TRBD1,TRBJ2-7,.,15
CASSVQGTGELFF,TGCGCCAGCAGCGTACAGGGCACCGGGGAGCTGTTTTTT,TRBV5-1,.,TRBJ2-2,.,13
CASSPQGVYGYTF,TGTGCCAGCAGTCCCCAGGGGGTCTATGGCTACACCTTC,TRBV12-3/TRBV12-4,TRBD1,TRBJ1-2,.,13
CASSPTGVKGYEQYF,TGTGCCAGCAGTCCTACGGGGGTAAAGGGCTACGAGCAGTACTTC,TRBV28,.,TRBJ2-7,.,15
CASSLTQATGELFF,TGTGCCAGCAGCTTAACCCAGGCCACCGGGGAGCTGTTTTTT,TRBV7-3,.,TRBJ2-2,.,14
CASSVELASTDTQYF,TGTGCCAGCAGCGTAGAACTCGCGTCCACAGATACGCAGTATTTT,TRBV9,.,TRBJ2-3,.,15
CASSQDFQTYGYTF,TGCGCCAGCAGCCAAGATTTCCAGACCTATGGCTACACCTTC,TRBV4-1,.,TRBJ1-2,.,14
CSVAEMGNQPQHF,TGCAGCGTTGCCGAAATGGGGAATCAGCCCCAGCATTTT,TRBV29-1,.,TRBJ1-5,.,13
CASSLTTGWGTEAFF,TGTGCCAGCAGCCTGACGACAGGGTGGGGAACTGAAGCTTTCTTT,TRBV5-6,TRBD1,TRBJ1-1,.,15
CASSLTPGLAMTDTQYF,TGCGCCAGCAGCCTTACCCCGGGACTAGCGATGACAGATACGCAGTATTTT,TRBV4-1,TRBD2,TRBJ2-3,.,17
CASSLNGFTEAFF,TGTGCTAGCAGCTTAAATGGATTCACTGAAGCTTTCTTT,TRBV7-7,.,TRBJ1-1,.,13
CASSITGQINEKLFF,TGTGCCAGTAGTATTACGGGACAAATTAATGAAAAACTGTTTTTT,TRBV19,.,TRBJ1-4,.,15
CASSLSGGRNAFF,TGTGCCAGCAGTTTAAGTGGGGGAAGAAACGCTTTCTTT,TRBV28,.,TRBJ1-1,.,13
CASSSGYLNTEAFF,TGCGCCAGCAGCTCGGGTTACCTGAACACTGAAGCTTTCTTT,TRBV5-1,.,TRBJ1-1,.,14
CASSVGQGAWEQYF,TGTGCCAGCAGCGTGGGACAGGGTGCTTGGGAGCAGTACTTC,TRBV9,TRBD1,TRBJ2-7,once,14
CASSYWTGGHTEAFF,TGTGCCAGTAGTTACTGGACAGGGGGACACACTGAAGCTTTCTTT,TRBV19,TRBD1,TRBJ1-1,.,15
CASSSSWQNQETQYF,TGTGCCAGCAGTTCAAGCTGGCAAAATCAAGAGACCCAGTACTTC,TRBV27,.,TRBJ2-5,.,15
CASSHGSGEIYGYTF,TGTGCCAGCAGCCACGGTTCGGGGGAAATCTATGGCTACACCTTC,TRBV7-9,.,TRBJ1-2,.,15
CASSQGLEQFF,TGTGCCAGCTCACAGGGACTTGAGCAGTTCTTC,TRBV18,.,TRBJ2-1,.,11
CASRRQGGWEQYF,TGTGCCAGCCGACGACAGGGGGGATGGGAGCAGTACTTC,TRBV4-2,TRBD1,TRBJ2-7,.,13
CASSQGGYFDGYTF,TGTGCCAGCAGCCAAGGGGGGTATTTCGATGGCTACACCTTC,TRBV4-2,.,TRBJ1-2,.,14
CASSGLAVSYNEQFF,TGTGCCAGTAGCGGACTAGCGGTTTCATACAATGAGCAGTTCTTC,TRBV19,TRBD2,TRBJ2-1,few,15
CATSSYLKTGYQETQYF,TGTGCCACCAGCAGTTACCTAAAGACAGGGTACCAAGAGACCCAGTACTTC,TRBV15,TRBD1,TRBJ2-5,.,17
CASSRGVGSNQPQHF,TGTGCCAGCAGCAGAGGAGTTGGGAGCAATCAGCCCCAGCATTTT,TRBV27,.,TRBJ1-5,.,15
CASSQGEGRNTGELFF,TGCGCCAGCAGCCAAGGTGAAGGTCGGAACACCGGGGAGCTGTTTTTT,TRBV4-3,.,TRBJ2-2,.,16
CASSFPGNQPQHF,TGTGCCAGCAGTTTTCCCGGTAATCAGCCCCAGCATTTT,TRBV28,.,TRBJ1-5,.,13
CASSGATGRITEAFF,TGTGCCAGCAGCGGAGCCACAGGGAGGATCACTGAAGCTTTCTTT,TRBV7-8,.,TRBJ1-1,.,15
CASSERQGRSGNTIYF,TGTGCCAGCAGCGAACGACAGGGGAGATCCGGAAACACCATATATTTT,TRBV5-4,TRBD1,TRBJ1-3,few,16
CAWSVKGAPGGAFF,TGTGCCTGGAGTGTAAAGGGAGCACCGGGGGGAGCTTTCTTT,TRBV30,.,TRBJ1-1,few,14
CASSVVAQLSNEQFF,TGTGCCAGCAGCGTAGTAGCTCAGTTGTCGAATGAGCAGTTCTTC,TRBV9,.,TRBJ2-1,.,15
CAWSRAGGIYEQYF,TGTGCCTGGAGTCGCGCAGGGGGCATCTACGAGCAGTACTTC,TRBV30,TRBD1,TRBJ2-7,once,14
CASSRTVRNSPLHF,TGTGCCAGCAGTCGCACAGTGCGGAATTCACCCCTCCACTTT,TRBV6-5,.,TRBJ1-6,.,14
CSVARDVNQPQHF,TGCAGCGTCGCCAGGGACGTGAATCAGCCCCAGCATTTT,TRBV29-1,.,TRBJ1-5,.,13